This T cell receptor (beta chain) is from a study of blood T cell repertoires in COVID-19. CDR3 length: 14 residues. V was pared by 4 bases and J by 1 base, with 2 bases of the junction left unmatched. CDR1 is SGHNT and CDR2 is YYREEE in the germline V gene (reference sequence). Only in-frame clones appear in the TCRdb table, and some are missing; sequencing was by immunoSEQ multiplex PCR. The sample carries 150,000 to 200,000 clones, around 87% recorded once. The chain uses TRBV5-4 and TRBJ2-4; the match to TRBD1 covers 7 bases. This sequence originates from a man aged 60-69 years with COVID-19, enrolled during active disease. Sequencing input: peripheral blood. CDR3 in DNA: TGTGCCAGCAGCGAACAGGGGGCCAAAAACATTCAGTACTTC. This gives the protein CASSEQGAKNIQYF.